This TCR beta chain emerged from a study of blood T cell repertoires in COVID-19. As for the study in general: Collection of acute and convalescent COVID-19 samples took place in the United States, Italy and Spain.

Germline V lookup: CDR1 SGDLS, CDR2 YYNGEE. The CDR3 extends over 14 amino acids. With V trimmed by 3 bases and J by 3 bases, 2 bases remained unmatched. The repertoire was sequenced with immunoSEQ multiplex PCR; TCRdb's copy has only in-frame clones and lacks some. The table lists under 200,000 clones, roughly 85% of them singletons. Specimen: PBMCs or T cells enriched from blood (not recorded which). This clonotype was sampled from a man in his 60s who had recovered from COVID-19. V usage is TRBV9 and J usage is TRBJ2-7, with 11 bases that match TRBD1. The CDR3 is CASSGGTGGYEQYF. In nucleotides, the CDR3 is TGTGCCAGCAGCGGCGGGACAGGGGGCTACGAGCAGTACTTC.